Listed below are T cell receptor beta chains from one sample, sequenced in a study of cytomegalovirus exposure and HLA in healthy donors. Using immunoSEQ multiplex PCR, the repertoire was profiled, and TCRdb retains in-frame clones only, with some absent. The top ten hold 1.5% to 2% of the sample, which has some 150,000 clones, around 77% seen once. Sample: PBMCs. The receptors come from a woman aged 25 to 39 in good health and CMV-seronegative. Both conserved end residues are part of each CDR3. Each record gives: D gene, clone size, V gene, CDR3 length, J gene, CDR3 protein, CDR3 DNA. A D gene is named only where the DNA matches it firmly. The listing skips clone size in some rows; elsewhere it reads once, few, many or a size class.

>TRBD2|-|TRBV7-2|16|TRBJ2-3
CASSLGSLAGADTQYF
TGTGCCAGCAGCCTAGGGAGCCTAGCGGGAGCAGATACGCAGTATTTT
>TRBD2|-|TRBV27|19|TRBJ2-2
CASSFSALAGGPIPGELFF
TGTGCCAGCAGTTTTAGCGCCCTAGCGGGAGGGCCGATCCCCGGGGAGCTGTTTTTT
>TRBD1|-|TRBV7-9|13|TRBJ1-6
CASSSGTDSPLHF
TGTGCCAGCAGCTCAGGGACAGATTCACCCCTCCACTTT
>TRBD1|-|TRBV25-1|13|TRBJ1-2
CASSPRDRDGYTF
TGTGCCAGCAGTCCCCGGGACAGGGACGGCTACACCTTC
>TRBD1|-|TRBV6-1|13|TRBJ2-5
CASKDRYEETQYF
TGTGCCAGCAAGGACAGGTATGAAGAGACCCAGTACTTC
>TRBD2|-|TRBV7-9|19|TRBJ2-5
CASSLERLAGGRWRETQYF
TGTGCCAGCAGCTTAGAAAGACTAGCGGGGGGGCGGTGGAGAGAGACCCAGTACTTC
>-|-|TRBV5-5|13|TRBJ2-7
CASSLVIRGLQYF
TGTGCCAGCAGCTTGGTAATTCGAGGGTTACAGTACTTC
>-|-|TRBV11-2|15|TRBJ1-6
CASSQQGGYNSPLHF
TGTGCCAGCAGCCAACAGGGTGGGTATAATTCACCCCTCCACTTT
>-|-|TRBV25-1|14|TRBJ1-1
CASNPRGRNTEAFF
TGTGCCAGCAACCCCCGGGGGAGGAACACTGAAGCTTTCTTT
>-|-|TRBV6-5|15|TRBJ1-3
CASSLDSSSGNTIYF
TGTGCCAGCAGTCTCGACTCGAGCTCTGGAAACACCATATATTTT
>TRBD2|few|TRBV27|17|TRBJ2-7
CASSRDVRSSGSYEQYF
TGTGCCAGCAGCCGAGACGTCCGGTCTAGCGGGAGCTACGAGCAGTACTTC
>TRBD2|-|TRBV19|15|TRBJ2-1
CASSMTSGGANEQFF
TGTGCCAGTAGCATGACTAGCGGGGGGGCCAATGAGCAGTTCTTC
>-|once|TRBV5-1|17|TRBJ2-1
CASSLVGSGLSYNEQFF
TGCGCCAGCAGCTTGGTAGGTAGCGGCCTCTCCTACAATGAGCAGTTCTTC
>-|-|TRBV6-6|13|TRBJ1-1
CASSTDRNTEAFF
TGTGCCAGCAGTACCGACAGGAACACTGAAGCTTTCTTT
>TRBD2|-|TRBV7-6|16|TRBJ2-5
CASSPMSGKYQETQYF
TGTGCCAGCAGCCCCATGAGCGGGAAATACCAAGAGACCCAGTACTTC
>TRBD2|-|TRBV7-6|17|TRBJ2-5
CASSPPPGTSGGREQYF
TGTGCCAGCAGCCCACCCCCCGGGACTAGCGGGGGCCGGGAGCAGTACTTC
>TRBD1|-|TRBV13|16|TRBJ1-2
CASSLVGRTGAHGYTF
TGTGCCAGCAGCTTAGTCGGACGCACAGGGGCTCATGGCTACACCTTC
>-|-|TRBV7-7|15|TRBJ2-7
CASSLAPAATYEQYF
TGTGCCAGCAGCTTAGCTCCAGCGGCGACCTACGAGCAGTACTTC
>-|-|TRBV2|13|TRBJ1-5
CASKQDRSQPQHF
TGTGCCAGCAAACAGGATCGGAGTCAGCCCCAGCATTTT
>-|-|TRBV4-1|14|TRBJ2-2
CASSHPGRGGELFF
TGCGCCAGCAGCCACCCCGGACGGGGCGGGGAGCTGTTTTTT
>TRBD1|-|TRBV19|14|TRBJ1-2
CASSMQGAHYGYTF
TGTGCCAGTAGTATGCAGGGGGCTCACTATGGCTACACCTTC
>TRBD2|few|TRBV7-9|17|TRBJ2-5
CSSSPSLAAMYQETQYF
TGTTCCAGCAGCCCCTCTCTAGCGGCGATGTACCAAGAGACCCAGTACTTC